These 15 T cell receptor beta chains originate from one sample sequenced in a study of T cells after yellow fever vaccination. TCRdb reprocessed the 5' RACE reads with MiXCR, giving one entry per CDR3 protein. The table lists hundreds of thousands of distinct CDR3 sequences, approximately 13% of them singletons, with under 15% in the top ten. Specimen: PBMCs, collected on the day of the yellow fever booster vaccination. All receptors come from a man in his thirties or forties who received the YFV17D yellow fever vaccine.

CDR3 DNA: TGTGCCAGCAGTCGACAGGGTGGAGTGACCGGGGAGCTGTTTTTT. This codes for CASSRQGGVTGELFF. The chain employs TRBV2 and TRBJ2-2; TRBD1 matches at 7 bases. The CDR3 totals 15 residues. The germline gives CDR1 SNHLY, CDR2 FYNNEI. V shed 5 bases, J shed 5 bases, and the junction held 8 bases outside the gene matches.

DNA for the CDR3: TGTGCCAGCAGTTGGACTTCCTACAATGAGCAGTTCTTC. This gives the protein CASSWTSYNEQFF. The chain carries TRBV7-2 and TRBJ2-1, with D possibly matching TRBD2 (5 bases). The V gene's germline CDR1 is SGHTA and CDR2 FQGNSA. Deletions cut 6 bases from V and 1 base from J, with 7 bases between. This CDR3 has 13 residues.

This clonotype showed up just a few times. The CDR3 region is CASSLSPHARQVYGYTF. The CDR3 DNA follows: TGTGCCAGCAGCTTATCGCCCCATGCCCGACAGGTCTATGGCTACACCTTC. The chain couples TRBV7-2 to TRBJ1-2; possible D gene TRBD1, 6 bases. Germline loops: CDR1 SGHTA, CDR2 FQGNSA. V was shortened by 2 bases and J by 4 bases, with 20 bases between the two germline ends. This CDR3 is built from 17 residues. Using reference TRBV7-2 and TRBJ1-2 for the parts outside the CDR3, the full variable domain is GAGVSQSPSNKVTEKGKDVELRCDPISGHTALYWYRQSLGQGLEFLIYFQGNSAPDKSGLPSDRFSAERTGGSVSTLTIQRTQQEDSAVYLCASSLSPHARQVYGYTFGSGTRLTVV.

V usage is TRBV19 and J usage is TRBJ2-7, with D uncertain. The CDR3 loop spans 14 amino acids. V shed 1 base and J shed 6 bases, with 13 bases lying between them. CDR1 LNHDA and CDR2 SQIVND come from the germline V gene (reference sequence). The CDR3 protein is CASSIAGSFAEQYF. The CDR3 nucleotides read TGTGCCAGTAGTATAGCAGGAAGTTTCGCCGAGCAGTACTTC.

This clonotype was found a few times. The chain has TRBV29-1 and TRBJ2-7, with a tentative D call TRBD2 (6 bases). The CDR3 extends over 12 amino acids. Per the germline V gene, CDR1 is SQVTM and CDR2 is ANQGSEA. The V gene lost 7 bases and the J gene lost 2 bases, with 12 bases spanning the gap. CDR3 in amino acids: CSAGTSPYEQYF. In DNA, the CDR3 is TGCAGCGCTGGGACTTCTCCCTACGAGCAGTACTTC.

This clonotype was picked up a small number of times. For the CDR3, the DNA is TGCAGTGCTAGAAGCGGGACTAGCCATTTTGGTGAGCAGTTCTTC. Translated, it gives CSARSGTSHFGEQFF. The genes are TRBV20-1 and TRBJ2-1, with TRBD2 identical over 9 bases. In germline, CDR1 is DFQATT, CDR2 SNEGSKA (reference sequence). The CDR3 is 15 amino acids. The ends lost 2 bases at V and 9 bases at J; junction bases unmatched: 11.

The table lists this clonotype with a few counts. The chain links TRBV3-1 to TRBJ1-5, with TRBD1 matching over 11 bases. Per the germline V gene, CDR1 is LGHDT and CDR2 is YNNKEL (reference sequence). CDR3 size: 15 residues. V shed 4 bases, J shed 5 bases, and the junction held 4 bases outside the gene matches. CDR3 DNA sequence: TGTGCCAGCAGCCCGGGACAGGGGGGCCATCAGCCCCAGCATTTT. This encodes CASSPGQGGHQPQHF.

This clonotype was seen a few times. The rearrangement joins TRBV5-1 to TRBJ2-7, with unresolved D. The CDR3 consists of 15 residues. V lost 0 bases, J lost 2 bases, and 12 bases lay in between. CDR1 and CDR2 (germline): SGHRS, YFSETQ. The CDR3 nucleotides are TGCGCCAGCAGCTTGGATTCCATCTTCCCCTACGAGCAGTACTTC. Translation gives CASSLDSIFPYEQYF.

The chain employs TRBV11-2 and TRBJ2-1, with TRBD2 matching over 14 bases. CDR1 SGHAT and CDR2 FQNNGV come from the germline V gene. Losses at the gene ends were 4 bases for V and 8 bases for J; bases not matched to a gene: 19. The CDR3 length is 20 residues. CDR3 nucleotide sequence: TGTGCCAGCAGCTCCCTCTGGACGACGGGACTAGCGGGAGCAGGAGATGAGCAGTTCTTC. Its protein product is CASSSLWTTGLAGAGDEQFF.

This clonotype was observed a few times. The rearrangement links TRBV20-1 to TRBJ2-7, with a tentative D call TRBD2 (5 bases). Germline V lookup: CDR1 DFQATT, CDR2 SNEGSKA (reference sequence). This CDR3 contains 13 residues. Trimming took 2 bases from V and 6 from J, leaving 14 bases between them. The CDR3 sequence is CSARWQSGGEQYF. The CDR3, as DNA: TGCAGTGCTAGATGGCAAAGCGGAGGCGAGCAGTACTTC.

This clonotype came up many times. The CDR3 is CASSQERVGEQYF. In nucleotides, the CDR3 is TGTGCCAGCAGCCAAGAGAGGGTGGGCGAGCAGTACTTC. This sequence joins TRBV3-1 and TRBJ2-7; TRBD2 is a possible D gene (5 bases). Trimming took off 0 bases at V and 6 bases at J, with 9 bases between the two ends. CDR1 is LGHDT and CDR2 is YNNKEL in the germline V gene (reference sequence). The CDR3 runs to 13 residues.

The J gene is TRBJ2-1, the V gene TRBV5-1; 9 positions match TRBD2. The V segment lost 4 bases and the J segment 4 bases; nucleotides outside the gene matches: 9. CDR1 SGHRS and CDR2 YFSETQ come from the germline V gene. CDR3 length: 16 residues. In DNA, the CDR3 is TGCGCCAGCAGCCTGTTGGCGGGAGGGAGGTACAATGAGCAGTTCTTC. Its protein is CASSLLAGGRYNEQFF. Complete variable domain (other parts from reference TRBV5-1 and TRBJ2-1): KAGVTQTPRYLIKTRGQQVTLSCSPISGHRSVSWYQQTPGQGLQFLFEYFSETQRNKGNFPGRFSGRQFSNSRSEMNVSTLELGDSALYLCASSLLAGGRYNEQFFGPGTRLTVL.

This clonotype has more than one count but fewer than ten. V and J are TRBV15 and TRBJ2-1; D tentatively fits TRBD1 or TRBD2 (6 bases each). The germline V gene encodes CDR1 LNHNV and CDR2 YYDKDF (reference sequence). CDR3 size: 17 residues. V lost 1 base and J 6 bases, leaving 19 bases between the germline ends. The CDR3 DNA reads TGTGCCACCAGCAGAGGTGCACTCGCACGGGGGCTCAATGAGCAGTTCTTC. Protein: CATSRGALARGLNEQFF.

The chain joins TRBV9 to TRBJ2-1; no reliable D call. The CDR3 spans 18 residues. The V gene lost 1 base and the J gene lost 0 bases, with 17 bases spanning the gap. From germline, CDR1 is SGDLS and CDR2 YYNGEE. CDR3 in DNA: TGTGCCAGCAGCGTACGAGAGCTAAAATTAAGCTCCTACAATGAGCAGTTCTTC. It is translated as CASSVRELKLSSYNEQFF.

There are a few counts of this clonotype. The chain joins TRBV7-2 to TRBJ1-5; D is uncertain. V dropped 3 bases and J dropped 1 base, with 13 bases sitting between them. Per the germline V gene, CDR1 is SGHTA and CDR2 is FQGNSA. This CDR3 is 16 amino acids long. CDR3 in DNA: TGTGCCAGCAGCTTTGGAGGGTCGTTGAGCAATCAGCCCCAGCATTTT. Amino acid sequence: CASSFGGSLSNQPQHF. Supplemented by reference TRBV7-2 and TRBJ1-5, the full variable domain reads GAGVSQSPSNKVTEKGKDVELRCDPISGHTALYWYRQSLGQGLEFLIYFQGNSAPDKSGLPSDRFSAERTGGSVSTLTIQRTQQEDSAVYLCASSFGGSLSNQPQHFGDGTRLSIL.